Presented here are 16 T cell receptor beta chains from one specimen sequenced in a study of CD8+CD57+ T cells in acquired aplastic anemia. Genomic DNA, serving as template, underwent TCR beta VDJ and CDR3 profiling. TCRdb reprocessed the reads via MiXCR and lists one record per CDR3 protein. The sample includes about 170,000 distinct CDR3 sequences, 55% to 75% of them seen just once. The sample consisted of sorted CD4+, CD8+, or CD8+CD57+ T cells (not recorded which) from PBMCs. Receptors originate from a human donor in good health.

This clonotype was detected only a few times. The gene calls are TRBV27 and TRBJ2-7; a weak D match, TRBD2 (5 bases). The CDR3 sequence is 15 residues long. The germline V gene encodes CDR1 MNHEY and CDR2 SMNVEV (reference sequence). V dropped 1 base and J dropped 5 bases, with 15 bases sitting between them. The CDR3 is CASSLWLSGKNEQYF. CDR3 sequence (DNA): TGTGCCAGCAGTTTATGGTTGAGCGGTAAAAACGAGCAGTACTTC.

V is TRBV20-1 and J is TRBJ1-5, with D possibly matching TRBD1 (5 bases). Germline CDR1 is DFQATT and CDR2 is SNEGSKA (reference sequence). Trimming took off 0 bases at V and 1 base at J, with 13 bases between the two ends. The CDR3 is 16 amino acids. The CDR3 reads CSARDFRGGSNQPQHF. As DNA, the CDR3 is TGCAGTGCTAGAGATTTCCGGGGCGGAAGCAATCAGCCCCAGCATTTT.

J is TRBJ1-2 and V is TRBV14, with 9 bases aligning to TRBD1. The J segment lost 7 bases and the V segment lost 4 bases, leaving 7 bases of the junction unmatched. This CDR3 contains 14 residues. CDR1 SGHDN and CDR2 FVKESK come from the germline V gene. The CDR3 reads CASSRDRESSGYTF. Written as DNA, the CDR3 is TGTGCCAGCAGCCGGGACAGGGAAAGTTCTGGCTACACCTTC. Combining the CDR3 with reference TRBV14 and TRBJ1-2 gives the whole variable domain EAGVTQFPSHSVIEKGQTVTLRCDPISGHDNLYWYRRVMGKEIKFLLHFVKESKQDESGMPNNRFLAERTGGTYSTLKVQPAELEDSGVYFCASSRDRESSGYTFGSGTRLTVV.

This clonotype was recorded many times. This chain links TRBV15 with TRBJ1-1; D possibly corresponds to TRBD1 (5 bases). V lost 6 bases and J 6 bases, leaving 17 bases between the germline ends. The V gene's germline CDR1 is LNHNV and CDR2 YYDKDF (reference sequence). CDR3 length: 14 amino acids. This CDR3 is CATSSQGGGSEAFF. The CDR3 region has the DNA TGTGCCACCAGTTCGCAGGGCGGAGGGTCTGAAGCTTTCTTT. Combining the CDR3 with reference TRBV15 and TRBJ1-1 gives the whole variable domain DAMVIQNPRYQVTQFGKPVTLSCSQTLNHNVMYWYQQKSSQAPKLLFHYYDKDFNNEADTPDNFQSRRPNTSFCFLDIRSPGLGDTAMYLCATSSQGGGSEAFFGQGTRLTVV.

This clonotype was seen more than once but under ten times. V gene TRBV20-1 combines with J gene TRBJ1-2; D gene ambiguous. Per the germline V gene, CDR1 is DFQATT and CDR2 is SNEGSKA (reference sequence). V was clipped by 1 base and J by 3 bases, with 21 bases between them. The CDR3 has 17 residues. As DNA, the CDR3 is TGCAGTGCTAGAGTTACGCCGATAGTTACCACTTACTATGGCTACACCTTC. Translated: CSARVTPIVTTYYGYTF.

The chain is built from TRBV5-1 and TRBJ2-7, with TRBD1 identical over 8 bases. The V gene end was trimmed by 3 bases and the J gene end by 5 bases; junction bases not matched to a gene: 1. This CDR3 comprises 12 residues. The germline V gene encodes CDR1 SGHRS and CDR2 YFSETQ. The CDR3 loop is CASSSTGDEQYF. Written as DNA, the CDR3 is TGCGCCAGCAGCTCGACAGGGGACGAGCAGTACTTC.

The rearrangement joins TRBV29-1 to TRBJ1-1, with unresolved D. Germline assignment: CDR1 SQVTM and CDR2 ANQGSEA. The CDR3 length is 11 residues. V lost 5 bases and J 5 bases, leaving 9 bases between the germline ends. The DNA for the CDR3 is TGCAGCGTTCAAGTTCGGACTGAAGCTTTCTTT. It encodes CSVQVRTEAFF. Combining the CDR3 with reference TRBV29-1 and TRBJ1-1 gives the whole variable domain SAVISQKPSRDICQRGTSLTIQCQVDSQVTMMFWYRQQPGQSLTLIATANQGSEATYESGFVIDKFPISRPNLTFSTLTVSNMSPEDSSIYLCSVQVRTEAFFGQGTRLTVV.

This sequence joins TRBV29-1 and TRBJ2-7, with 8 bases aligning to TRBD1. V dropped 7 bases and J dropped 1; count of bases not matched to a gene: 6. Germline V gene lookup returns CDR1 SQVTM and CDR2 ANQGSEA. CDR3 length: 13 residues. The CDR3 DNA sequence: TGCAGCGCCCAGGGGGCTGAGTCCTACGAGCAGTACTTC. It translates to CSAQGAESYEQYF.

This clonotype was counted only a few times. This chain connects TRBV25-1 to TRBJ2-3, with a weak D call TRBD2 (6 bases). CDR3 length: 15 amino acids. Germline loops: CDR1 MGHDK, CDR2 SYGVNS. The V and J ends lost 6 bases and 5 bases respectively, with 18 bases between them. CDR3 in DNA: TGTGCCAGCAGGGCAGCGGGCCGTGCAAGAGATACGCAGTATTTT. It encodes CASRAAGRARDTQYF.

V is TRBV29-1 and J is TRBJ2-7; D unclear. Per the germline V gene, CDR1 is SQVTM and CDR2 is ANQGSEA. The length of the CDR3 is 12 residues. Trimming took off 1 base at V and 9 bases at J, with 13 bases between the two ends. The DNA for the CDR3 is TGCAGCGTTGAAGGCTCCAGCTTGGCGCAGTACTTC. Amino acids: CSVEGSSLAQYF.

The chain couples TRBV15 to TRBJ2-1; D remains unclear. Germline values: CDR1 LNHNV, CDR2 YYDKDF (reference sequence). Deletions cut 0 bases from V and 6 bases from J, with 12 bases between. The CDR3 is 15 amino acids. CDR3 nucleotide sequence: TGTGCCACCAGCAGAGAGAGGAACGGGCCCAATGAGCAGTTCTTC. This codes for CATSRERNGPNEQFF.

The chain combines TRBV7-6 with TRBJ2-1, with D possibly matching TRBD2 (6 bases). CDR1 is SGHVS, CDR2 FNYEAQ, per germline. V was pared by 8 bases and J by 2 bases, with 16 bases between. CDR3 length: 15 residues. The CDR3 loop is CASVGGMNTYNEQFF. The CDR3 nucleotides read TGTGCCAGCGTGGGCGGGATGAATACCTACAATGAGCAGTTCTTC.

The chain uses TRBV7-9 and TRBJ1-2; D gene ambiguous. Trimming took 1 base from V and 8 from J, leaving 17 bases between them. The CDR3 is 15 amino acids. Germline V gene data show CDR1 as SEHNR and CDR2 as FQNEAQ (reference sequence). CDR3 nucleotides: TGTGCCAGCAGCTTAGTCGGCGGTGCAGAGGGCGGCTACACCTTC. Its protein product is CASSLVGGAEGGYTF.

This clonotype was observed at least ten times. In DNA, the CDR3 is TGTGCCAGCAGCGTAAGCGGTAGCACAGATACGCAGTATTTT. This translates into CASSVSGSTDTQYF. The chain joins TRBV9 to TRBJ2-3; tentative D call: TRBD2 (5 bases). Germline V gives CDR1 SGDLS, CDR2 YYNGEE. Trimming took off 1 base at V and 0 bases at J, with 6 bases between the two ends. The CDR3 runs to 14 residues.

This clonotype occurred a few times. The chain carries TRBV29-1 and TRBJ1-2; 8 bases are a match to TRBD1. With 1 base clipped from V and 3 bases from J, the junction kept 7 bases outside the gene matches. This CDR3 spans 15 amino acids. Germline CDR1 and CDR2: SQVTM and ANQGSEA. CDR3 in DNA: TGCAGCGTTGAAGGGGGAGGACAGGGAGACTATGGCTACACCTTC. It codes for CSVEGGGQGDYGYTF.

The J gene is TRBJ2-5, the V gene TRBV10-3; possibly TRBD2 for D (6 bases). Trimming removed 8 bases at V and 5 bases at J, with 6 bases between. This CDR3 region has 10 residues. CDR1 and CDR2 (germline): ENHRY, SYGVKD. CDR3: CAIRGETQYF. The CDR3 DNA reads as TGTGCCATCCGGGGGGAGACCCAGTACTTC.